The 5 T cell receptor beta chains below all came from one sample that was sequenced in a study of blood T cell repertoires in COVID-19. Libraries were prepared by immunoSEQ multiplex PCR; TCRdb keeps only in-frame clonotypes and omits some of them. The sample contains over 200,000 clones, 85% to 90% of which appear only once. Sequencing input: PBMCs or T cells enriched from blood (not recorded which). The receptors were sampled from a man aged 35-49 years who had recovered from COVID-19.

CDR3 amino acids: CSAASGNEQFF. CDR3 coding DNA: TGCAGCGCAGCTAGCGGAAATGAGCAGTTCTTC. The chain links TRBV29-1 to TRBJ2-1, with TRBD2 matching 7 bases. V gave up 7 bases and J gave up 7 bases; unmatched junction bases: 4. CDR1 is SQVTM, CDR2 ANQGSEA, per germline. The CDR3 runs 11 residues.

The chain carries TRBV28 and TRBJ1-3, with D uncertain. Germline loops: CDR1 MDHEN, CDR2 SYDVKM. The CDR3 totals 15 residues. The V end was cut by 1 base, the J end by 2 bases, with 9 bases between. Here the CDR3 reads CASSLLRIAGNTIYF. The CDR3 DNA reads TGTGCCAGCAGTTTATTGCGCATAGCTGGAAACACCATATATTTT. Variable domain in full (rest from reference TRBV28 and TRBJ1-3): DVKVTQSSRYLVKRTGEKVFLECVQDMDHENMFWYRQDPGLGLRLIYFSYDVKMKEKGDIPEGYSVSREKKERFSLILESASTNQTSMYLCASSLLRIAGNTIYFGEGSWLTVV.

V gene TRBV30 combines with J gene TRBJ2-2, with 8 bases that match TRBD2. From germline, CDR1 is GTSNPN and CDR2 SVGIG (reference sequence). V gave up 3 bases and J gave up 7 bases; unmatched junction bases: 16. This CDR3 is built from 17 residues. CDR3 bases: TGTGCCTGGAGCCTCCGGGGGGGCCTCCATCGTGGCGGGGAGCTGTTTTTT. This encodes CAWSLRGGLHRGGELFF.

The V call is TRBV28, the J call TRBJ1-3; 7 bases fit TRBD1. The junction had 7 bases not matched to a gene; V was cut back by 2 bases and J by 0 bases. The CDR3 length is 17 residues. Germline CDR1 is MDHEN and CDR2 is SYDVKM. CDR3 DNA: TGTGCCAGCAGTTTAGCCGGACAGGTTCTCTCTGGAAACACCATATATTTT. As protein: CASSLAGQVLSGNTIYF.

This sequence joins TRBV7-2 and TRBJ2-2; maybe TRBD2 (5 bases). Deletions cut 2 bases from V and 2 bases from J, with 9 bases between. Germline CDR1 is SGHTA and CDR2 is FQGNSA. The CDR3 runs to 15 residues. For the CDR3, the DNA is TGTGCCAGCAGCTTACGGGATTTTAACACCGGGGAGCTGTTTTTT. Translation: CASSLRDFNTGELFF. Using reference TRBV7-2 and TRBJ2-2 for the parts outside the CDR3, the full variable domain is GAGVSQSPSNKVTEKGKDVELRCDPISGHTALYWYRQSLGQGLEFLIYFQGNSAPDKSGLPSDRFSAERTGGSVSTLTIQRTQQEDSAVYLCASSLRDFNTGELFFGEGSRLTVL.